The clone carrying this T cell receptor beta chain was seen a handful of times. This sample was included in a study of CD8 T cells in ankylosing spondylitis. Each CDR3 protein gets one entry after TCRdb re-called the 5' RACE reads with MiXCR. The repertoire holds about 310,000 distinct CDR3 sequences, with less than 25% as singletons. The V end lost 8 bases, the J end lost 5 bases, and 12 bases lay between the germline ends. Looked up from germline, CDR1 is MNHNS and CDR2 is SASEGT. This CDR3 spans 13 amino acids. The sample comprised blood, either unsorted or a sorted T cell fraction (not recorded which). V gene TRBV6-1 combines with J gene TRBJ2-2; a possible D gene is TRBD1 (5 bases). This TCR was sampled from a female donor with ankylosing spondylitis or in good health (not recorded which). As DNA, the CDR3 is TGTGCCAGCTTTCGTCAGGGTACCGGGGAGCTGTTTTTT. It translates to CASFRQGTGELFF.